This T cell receptor (beta chain) was observed in a study of blood T cell repertoires in COVID-19 (TCRdb year 2020). Background on the whole study: Samples covering the acute and convalescent phases of COVID-19 were provided by collaborators in the United States, Italy and Spain. The material from the prospective study consisted of cDNA or gDNA derived from T cells, B-cell-depleted T cells, or PBMCs. Subjects who had been exposed to COVID-19, were actively infected with it, or had recovered from it provided the deeply sampled blood TCRbeta repertoires that made up the dataset. The repertoires were released in a freely available public database meant as a resource for research on the immune response to SARS-CoV-2. Samples came from the ongoing ImmuneRACE study (first 160 participants) plus 1,254 subjects from 6 global collaborators. A de-identified subject ID, COVID-19 status, age in years and sex were almost always included in the sample metadata. HLA class I and class II types, where available, came from metadata supplied by the sample provider rather than from assay-based typing. The paper's findings and limits, for the study overall: The amount of clinical and demographic metadata varied by source and participant and was provided uncurated.

As to this clone: Its target antigen remains unknown. Within one base of it there is no much larger clone, and no base qualities were kept.

In the prospective study, participants were about 18 to 89 years old, resided in 20 to 30 geographic areas of the United States, and were enrolled through a virtual design. In the prospective study, participants were assigned to cohorts based on the clinical history participants reported in a screening survey and a study questionnaire. Recovered participants in ImmuneRACE Cohort 3 were defined by two consecutive negative NP/OP PCR tests, clearance by a healthcare professional, or resolution of symptoms. Each participant in the prospective study had whole blood, serum and a nasopharyngeal or oropharyngeal swab collected by mobile phlebotomists. Additional blood draws and questionnaires over an approximately 2-month period could optionally be provided by prospective study participants. Before DNA extraction, blood samples from the prospective study were shipped at room temperature or frozen. The CDR3 sequence holds 14 residues, the cysteine and phenylalanine included. CDR3 DNA only is kept here, 42 bases in frame from base 1. Between the V and J ends, shortened by 0 bases and 5 bases respectively, the junction contains 11 bases. CDR1 and CDR2 are read off the germline V gene (reference sequence) as LGHDT and YNNKEL.

TCRbeta CDR3 regions were amplified from genomic DNA by means of the immunoSEQ Assay, a bias-controlled multiplex PCR. Under the source paper's analysis protocol: The number of nucleated cells in each sample was estimated from the amplification of reference gene primers within the assay. Sequence reads were collapsed and filtered to measure the absolute abundance of every unique TCRbeta CDR3 rearrangement. For each sample, productive Simpson clonality was calculated as the square root of Simpson's diversity index over productive rearrangements. In its TCRdb copy, this immuneACCESS table keeps in-frame sequences only and misses some clones. Where compared with another copy, unresolved V genes explain less than half of these, and the others have no known cause. V, J and clone size are taken as reported in that table, and D and trimming were inferred from the DNA itself. This sample is represented by a few hundred thousand clones; 82% of them were singletons. About 3.7% of the sample is held by the ten biggest clonotypes.

The sequence was obtained from a woman aged 55-70 years who had recovered from COVID-19. The sample consisted of PBMCs or T cells enriched from blood (not recorded which). The chain employs TRBV3-1 (or the pseudogene TRBV3-2) and TRBJ2-7; perhaps TRBD2 is the D gene, with 5 bases matching. The nucleotide sequence is TGTGCCAGCAGCCAAGAGGGGAGTGGGAACGAGCAGTACTTC. Translated, it reads CASSQEGSGNEQYF.